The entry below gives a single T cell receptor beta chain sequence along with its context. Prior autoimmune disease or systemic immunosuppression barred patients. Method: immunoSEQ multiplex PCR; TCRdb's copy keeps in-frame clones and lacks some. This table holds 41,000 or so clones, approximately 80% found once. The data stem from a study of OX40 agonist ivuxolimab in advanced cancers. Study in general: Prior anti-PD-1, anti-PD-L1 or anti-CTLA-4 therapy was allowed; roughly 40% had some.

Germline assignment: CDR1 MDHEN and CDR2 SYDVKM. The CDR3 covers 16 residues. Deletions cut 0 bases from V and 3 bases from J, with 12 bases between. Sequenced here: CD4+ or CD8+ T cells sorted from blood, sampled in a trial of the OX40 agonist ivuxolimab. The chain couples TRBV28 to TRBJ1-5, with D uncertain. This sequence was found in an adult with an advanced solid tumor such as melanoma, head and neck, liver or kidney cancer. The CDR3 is CASSLWLRLDNQPQHF. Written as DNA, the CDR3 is TGTGCCAGCAGTTTATGGCTCCGCCTAGACAATCAGCCCCAGCATTTT.